The T cell receptor beta chain described here comes from a study of blood T cell repertoires in COVID-19. Study overall: From T cells, B-cell-depleted T cells, or PBMCs came the material, which was cDNA or gDNA.

Authors' processing steps: Estimated nucleated cell counts came from reference gene primer amplification. Sequencing was performed with immunoSEQ multiplex PCR; in TCRdb, only in-frame clones are kept and a portion is missing. The V and J calls and clone size were taken over from that table, and D and trimming were inferred from the DNA. The profile shows roughly 220,000 clones, approximately 90% of them singletons. Seattle patients were enrolled while actively infected and followed longitudinally. J gave up 6 bases and V 3 bases, and 3 bases lay outside the gene matches. CDR3 length: 14 residues. Germline assignment: CDR1 KGHSH and CDR2 LQKENI.

Sequencing used peripheral blood. The V call is TRBV18, the J call TRBJ2-4, with 9 bases lining up with TRBD2. The source of this sequence is a woman in her forties or fifties with COVID-19, enrolled during active disease. The CDR3 region is CASSPGGLANIQYF. CDR3 DNA: TGTGCCAGCTCACCCGGGGGACTAGCAAACATTCAGTACTTC.